Following are 24 T cell receptor beta chains from one sample sequenced in a study of blood T cell repertoires in COVID-19 (dated by TCRdb to 2019 to 2021). The library was built by means of the immunoSEQ multiplex PCR assay. The table was pulled from immuneACCESS by TCRdb, which kept in-frame rearrangements only. Such tables lose some clones; where checked, under half of the loss comes from unresolved V genes, and the rest has no known cause. The sample data list about 220,000 clones, and over 75% of these were observed just once. The ten largest clones take up more than 3% of the sample. Sequenced: PBMCs or T cells enriched from blood (not recorded which). All receptors come from a woman aged 55-75 years who had recovered from COVID-19.

This clone was counted only a few times. This chain uses TRBV3-1 (or the pseudogene TRBV3-2) with TRBJ2-1; 10 nucleotides align to TRBD2. The CDR3 covers 19 residues. V lost 2 bases, J lost 7 bases, and 17 bases stayed unmatched. Germline loops: CDR1 LGHDT, CDR2 YNNKEL (reference sequence). The CDR3: CASSQLSRPSGGIRNEQFF. CDR3 nucleotides: TGTGCCAGCAGCCAATTAAGTAGGCCTAGCGGGGGTATAAGGAATGAGCAGTTCTTC.

The genes are TRBV7-2 and TRBJ2-5; tentative D call: TRBD1 (6 bases). There are 12 residues in the CDR3. Per germline, CDR1 SGHTA and CDR2 FQGNSA. V dropped 0 bases and J dropped 8 bases, with 7 bases sitting between them. CDR3 in amino acids: CASSLARGTQYF. DNA of the CDR3: TGTGCCAGCAGCTTAGCCAGGGGTACCCAGTACTTC.

The chain uses TRBV25-1 and TRBJ1-4, with 7 bases matching TRBD1. Germline CDR1 and CDR2: MGHDK and SYGVNS. There are 15 residues in the CDR3. The trim removed 4 bases at V and 5 bases at J, leaving 7 bases unmatched. The CDR3 loop is CASSAWTGENEKLFF. CDR3 nucleotide sequence: TGTGCCAGCAGTGCCTGGACAGGAGAGAATGAAAAACTGTTTTTT.

The chain employs TRBV2 and TRBJ2-1; D perhaps matches TRBD1 (5 bases). This CDR3 has 14 residues. Deletions cut 1 base from V and 5 bases from J, with 9 bases between. Germline values: CDR1 SNHLY, CDR2 FYNNEI. The CDR3 DNA is TGTGCCAGCAGTGAAGGACAGACCCACAATGAGCAGTTCTTC. Translated, it gives CASSEGQTHNEQFF.

The chain uses TRBV4-3 and TRBJ1-2; 10 positions match TRBD1. Per germline, CDR1 LGHNA and CDR2 YSLEER. CDR3 size: 19 residues. The V and J ends lost 0 bases and 2 bases, in that order; junction bases with no gene match: 12. The CDR3 region is CASSQEIPGQGRGNYGYTF. The DNA of the CDR3 is TGCGCCAGCAGCCAAGAAATTCCGGGACAGGGGAGAGGAAACTATGGCTACACCTTC.

The chain links TRBV10-3 to TRBJ2-5; 9 bases fit TRBD2. The CDR3 has 17 residues. The ends lost 10 bases at V and 3 bases at J; junction bases unmatched: 18. Germline-derived CDR1 and CDR2 are ENHRY and SYGVKD. This CDR3 reads CASQRGGFRGGEETQYF. CDR3 nucleotide sequence: TGTGCCAGTCAGCGGGGAGGCTTCCGCGGGGGGGAAGAGACCCAGTACTTC.

The J gene is TRBJ2-7, the V gene TRBV5-1; 8 positions agree with TRBD1. Germline assignment: CDR1 SGHRS and CDR2 YFSETQ. V was pared by 5 bases and J by 3 bases, with 13 bases of the junction left unmatched. This CDR3 region has 16 residues. CDR3 sequence reads: CASRLFTGGNDYEQYF. CDR3 in DNA: TGCGCCAGCAGATTATTTACAGGGGGAAACGACTACGAGCAGTACTTC.

The chain carries TRBV7-3 and TRBJ2-7; the match to TRBD1 covers 9 bases. Trimming cost V 0 bases and J 0 bases; bases outside gene matches: 0. The germline CDR1 and CDR2 sequences are SGHTA and FQGTGA. The CDR3 consists of 15 residues. As DNA, the CDR3 is TGTGCCAGCAGCTTAACGACAGGGGGCTCCTACGAGCAGTACTTC. The encoded protein is CASSLTTGGSYEQYF.

The V gene is TRBV9, the J gene TRBJ2-3; D not certain. V was shortened by 1 base and J by 2 bases, with 14 bases between the two germline ends. The CDR3 consists of 16 residues. CDR1 and CDR2 (germline): SGDLS, YYNGEE. CDR3 sequence: CASSVMGQSDTDTQYF. CDR3 coding DNA: TGTGCCAGCAGCGTAATGGGCCAGTCCGACACAGATACGCAGTATTTT.

V gene TRBV6-5 combines with J gene TRBJ2-1; D may be TRBD1 (5 bases). Germline V lookup: CDR1 MNHEY, CDR2 SVGAGI. The V end lost 0 bases, the J end lost 5 bases, and 14 bases lay between the germline ends. The CDR3 extends over 16 amino acids. The CDR3 DNA is TGTGCCAGCAGTTACTCGAGACAGATAATGAACAATGAGCAGTTCTTC. This sequence encodes CASSYSRQIMNNEQFF.

V gene TRBV2 combines with J gene TRBJ1-1, with D perhaps TRBD1 (5 bases). V shed 5 bases and J shed 5 bases, with 12 bases lying between them. The CDR3 sequence is 13 residues long. Germline V gene sequence: CDR1 SNHLY, CDR2 FYNNEI. The CDR3 protein is CASSTRGGTEAFF. The CDR3 bases are TGTGCCAGCAGTACCCGGGGGGGAACTGAAGCTTTCTTT.

The rearrangement links TRBV19 to TRBJ2-5, with 11 positions matching TRBD1. Trimming removed 5 bases from V and 7 bases from J; junction bases left unmatched: 6. Germline CDR1 reads LNHDA; CDR2 reads SQIVND (reference sequence). This CDR3 is built from 14 residues. The CDR3 reads CASSGQGALGTQYF. The CDR3, as DNA: TGTGCCAGTAGTGGACAGGGGGCGTTAGGGACCCAGTACTTC.

V and J are TRBV6-2 or TRBV6-3 and TRBJ1-1; D is perhaps TRBD1 (5 bases). The CDR3 is 14 residues long. In germline, CDR1 is MNHEY, CDR2 SVGEGT. Trimming cost V 5 bases and J 10 bases, with 20 bases left between them. The CDR3 is CASSGGLLPVGAFF. The CDR3 region has the DNA TGTGCCAGCAGTGGGGGACTGCTGCCAGTGGGAGCTTTCTTT.

V is TRBV19 and J is TRBJ2-2, with 7 bases that match TRBD2. The germline V gene encodes CDR1 LNHDA and CDR2 SQIVND (reference sequence). The CDR3 has 16 amino acids. V lost 5 bases and J lost 4; bases outside the gene matches: 10. CDR3 bases: TGTGCCAGTAGTTCTTTATGGCGGGAGTCCACCGGGGAGCTGTTTTTT. Encoded protein: CASSSLWRESTGELFF.

This clone was picked up a small number of times. The V and J genes are TRBV3-1 (or the pseudogene TRBV3-2) and TRBJ1-1; 8 bases are a match to TRBD1. This CDR3 is built from 19 residues. Germline V gene lookup returns CDR1 LGHDT and CDR2 YNNKEL (reference sequence). The ends lost 2 bases at V and 0 bases at J; junction bases unmatched: 14. The CDR3 loop reads CASSQKGGRQGQLNTEAFF. The CDR3 DNA is TGTGCCAGCAGCCAAAAAGGGGGGCGACAGGGGCAGTTGAACACTGAAGCTTTCTTT.

This clone was detected only a few times. The chain is built from TRBV19 and TRBJ1-6, with TRBD1 identical over 8 bases. Unmatched junction bases numbered 2, after V lost 1 base and J lost 9 bases. The germline gives CDR1 LNHDA, CDR2 SQIVND (reference sequence). The CDR3 sequence is 14 residues long. The CDR3 sequence is CASSIADRASPLHF. As DNA, the CDR3 is TGTGCCAGTAGTATAGCGGACAGGGCTTCACCCCTCCACTTT.

The rearrangement links TRBV11-2 to TRBJ2-2, with D hard to call. V shed 5 bases and J shed 4 bases, with 11 bases lying between them. Germline CDR1 is SGHAT and CDR2 is FQNNGV. The length of the CDR3 is 14 residues. The CDR3 DNA reads TGTGCCAGCAGCATCCTACAGAGCACCGGGGAGCTGTTTTTT. Translated, it gives CASSILQSTGELFF. Full variable domain (remainder filled in from reference TRBV11-2 and TRBJ2-2): EAGVAQSPRYKIIEKRQSVAFWCNPISGHATLYWYQQILGQGPKLLIQFQNNGVVDDSQLPKDRFSAERLKGVDSTLKIQPAKLEDSAVYLCASSILQSTGELFFGEGSRLTVL.

This chain joins TRBV10-3 and TRBJ2-3; 11 nucleotides line up with TRBD2. Per the germline V gene, CDR1 is ENHRY and CDR2 is SYGVKD. V shed 3 bases, J shed 2 bases, and the junction held 7 bases outside the gene matches. The CDR3 spans 17 residues. CDR3 region: CAISDERTSGYTDTQYF. The CDR3 DNA sequence: TGTGCCATCAGTGACGAACGGACTAGCGGGTACACAGATACGCAGTATTTT.

The J gene is TRBJ2-5, the V gene TRBV4-3; D is possibly TRBD1 (6 bases). Germline V gives CDR1 LGHNA, CDR2 YSLEER. Trimming left V 1 base short and J 5 bases short, with 17 bases between. This CDR3 contains 16 residues. The CDR3, as DNA: TGCGCCAGCAGCCAAGCGGCAGGGGCCCCTGGGGAGACCCAGTACTTC. This gives the protein CASSQAAGAPGETQYF.

The chain uses TRBV14 and TRBJ2-3; D not resolved. The ends were cut back, 0 bases at V and 2 bases at J, with 6 bases in the middle. Germline V gives CDR1 SGHDN, CDR2 FVKESK. The CDR3 has 14 amino acids. DNA of the CDR3: TGTGCCAGCAGCCAAGAATTCAACACAGATACGCAGTATTTT. Amino acids: CASSQEFNTDTQYF.

The CDR3 region has the DNA TGTGCCAGCAGCTTGACAGTTTCTGTTGATAGGCTGTTTTTT. Translating it yields CASSLTVSVDRLFF. This rearrangement joins TRBV19 to TRBJ1-4; D perhaps matches TRBD1 (5 bases). V lost 9 bases to trimming and J lost 14 bases, with 25 bases between them. CDR1 and CDR2 from the germline V gene are LNHDA and SQIVND (reference sequence). This CDR3 is built from 14 residues. Based on the CDR3 plus reference TRBV19 and TRBJ1-4, the full variable domain is DGGITQSPKYLFRKEGQNVTLSCEQNLNHDAMYWYRQDPGQGLRLIYYSQIVNDFQKGDIAEGYSVSREKKESFPLTVTSAQKNPTAFYLCASSLTVSVDRLFFGSGTQLSVL.

The chain links TRBV6-1 to TRBJ2-3, with D perhaps TRBD1 (5 bases). CDR3 size: 15 residues. V lost 1 base to trimming and J lost 4 bases, with 12 bases between them. Germline assignment: CDR1 MNHNS and CDR2 SASEGT. CDR3 in amino acids: CASSEVWGRPDTQYF. The CDR3 coding sequence is TGTGCCAGCAGTGAAGTCTGGGGCCGACCAGATACGCAGTATTTT.

The rearrangement links TRBV29-1 to TRBJ1-3, with D unclear. Looked up from germline, CDR1 is SQVTM and CDR2 is ANQGSEA. The V gene lost 4 bases and the J gene lost 0 bases, with 10 bases spanning the gap. There are 14 residues in the CDR3. In DNA, the CDR3 is TGCAGCGTTGTTGGGAGCCGCTCTGGAAACACCATATATTTT. This gives the protein CSVVGSRSGNTIYF.

The V gene is TRBV11-2, the J gene TRBJ2-7; 9 bases are shared with TRBD1. CDR1 SGHAT and CDR2 FQNNGV come from the germline V gene. The CDR3 spans 15 residues. The ends lost 5 bases at V and 7 bases at J; junction bases unmatched: 12. CDR3 sequence reads: CASSIIRGTGQEQYF. The CDR3 DNA follows: TGTGCCAGCAGCATAATACGAGGGACAGGGCAAGAGCAGTACTTC.